This T cell receptor (beta chain) derives from a study of PD-1 blockade in mismatch repair-deficient tumors. The CDR3 sequence is 12 residues long. Looked up from germline, CDR1 is SGHNT and CDR2 is YENEEA. The germline V and J ends were trimmed by 3 bases and 11 bases, with 13 bases remaining between them. The repertoire was sequenced with immunoSEQ multiplex PCR; TCRdb's copy has only in-frame clones and lacks some. Of about 10,000 clones in the sample, approximately 83% were seen once. Study-wide points: After pembrolizumab, tumor-resident clones rose rapidly, then generally contracted before radiologic responses.

As for this clone: What it binds is not known.

Time point denoted: 10-day in vitro stimulation with candidate neoantigen peptide 2. All patients were mismatch repair deficient, assessed by either PCR or immunohistochemistry. Cells were stimulated more than nine days with each of 7 or 8 ELISpot-reactive neoantigens. This chain connects TRBV11-3 to TRBJ1-2, with D maybe TRBD1 (5 bases). Sample: cells cultured in vitro, taken from a patient treated with pembrolizumab. This clonotype was sampled from an adult with mismatch repair-deficient cancer. CDR3 DNA: TGTGCCAGCAGCTTGGACCAGGGTCAATACACCTTC. Protein product: CASSLDQGQYTF.